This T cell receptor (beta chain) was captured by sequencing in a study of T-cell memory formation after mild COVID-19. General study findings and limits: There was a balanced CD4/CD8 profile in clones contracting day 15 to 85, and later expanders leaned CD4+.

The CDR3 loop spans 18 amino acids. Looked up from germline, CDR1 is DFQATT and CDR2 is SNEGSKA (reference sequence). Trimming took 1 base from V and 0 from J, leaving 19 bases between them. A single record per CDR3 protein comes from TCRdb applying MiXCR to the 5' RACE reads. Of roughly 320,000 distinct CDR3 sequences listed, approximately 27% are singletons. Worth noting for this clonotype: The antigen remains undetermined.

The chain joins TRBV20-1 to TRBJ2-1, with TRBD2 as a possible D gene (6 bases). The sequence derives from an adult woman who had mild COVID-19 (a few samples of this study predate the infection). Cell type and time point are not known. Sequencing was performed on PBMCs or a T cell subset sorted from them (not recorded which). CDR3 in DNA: TGCAGTGCTAGAGGTGATTGGGGTAGCGGTCTCTCCTACAATGAGCAGTTCTTC. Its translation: CSARGDWGSGLSYNEQFF.